These 15 T cell receptor beta chains were sequenced from one sample in a study of T cell responses to AZD1222 COVID-19 vaccine listed by TCRdb under 2021. Library generation was performed with the immunoSEQ multiplex PCR assay. TCRdb took this table from immuneACCESS and kept in-frame rearrangements with V and J called. Such tables lack part of the clones; where checked against another copy, unresolved V genes explain under half of the gap, and the rest is unexplained. This sample lists roughly 78,000 clones; 82% were detected once. Of the sample, about 3.1% is held by the ten largest clones. This sample's time point label indicates: baseline before first vaccination. This specimen consisted of peripheral blood, obtained on day 0 of AZD1222 vaccination. These receptors were taken from an adult in good health.

The chain is built from TRBV7-2 and TRBJ2-1, with a possible D match to TRBD2 (6 bases). CDR3 length: 15 residues. Germline loops: CDR1 SGHTA, CDR2 FQGNSA. V lost 2 bases and J lost 0, with 8 bases in between. In DNA, the CDR3 is TGTGCCAGCAGCTTAAGACTAGACTCCTACAATGAGCAGTTCTTC. Translated, it gives CASSLRLDSYNEQFF.

The gene calls are TRBV5-1 and TRBJ2-3, with TRBD2 matching 9 bases. The V segment lost 0 bases and the J segment 7 bases; nucleotides outside the gene matches: 15. CDR3 length equals 18 residues. Germline CDR1 reads SGHRS; CDR2 reads YFSETQ. The DNA of the CDR3 is TGCGCCAGCAGCTTGGGTCGGGGACTAGCCTTTTCCTCCTATACGCAGTATTTT. Translated, it gives CASSLGRGLAFSSYTQYF.

This chain joins TRBV5-1 and TRBJ2-7; either TRBD1 or TRBD2 may supply D (5 bases each). CDR3 size: 14 residues. Between the trimmed V and J ends, which lost 2 bases and 0 bases, there was a span of 9 bases. The germline V gene has CDR1 SGHRS and CDR2 YFSETQ. CDR3: CASSFGGSSYEQYF. In DNA form, the CDR3 reads TGCGCCAGCAGCTTTGGGGGAAGCTCCTACGAGCAGTACTTC.

V usage is TRBV19 and J usage is TRBJ1-5; 7 positions match TRBD1. Trimming removed 10 bases from V and 7 bases from J; junction bases left unmatched: 13. CDR3 length equals 14 residues. In germline, CDR1 is LNHDA, CDR2 SQIVND (reference sequence). This CDR3 reads CATGGTPQGQPQHF. Written as DNA, the CDR3 is TGTGCCACAGGGGGAACCCCCCAGGGGCAGCCCCAGCATTTT.

The V gene is TRBV4-3, the J gene TRBJ1-2, with a weak D call TRBD1 (6 bases). Germline V gene lookup returns CDR1 LGHNA and CDR2 YSLEER. This CDR3 contains 15 residues. V lost 0 bases and J lost 3, with 11 bases in between. Here the CDR3 DNA reads TGCGCCAGCAGCCAAGATCGGGGGGCGGACTATGGCTACACCTTC. This gives the protein CASSQDRGADYGYTF.

The chain is built from TRBV4-1 and TRBJ1-3, with D maybe TRBD1 (5 bases). Germline values: CDR1 MGHRA, CDR2 YSYEKL. The CDR3 is 15 amino acids. V dropped 3 bases and J dropped 0 bases, with 9 bases sitting between them. CDR3 in amino acids: CASSQAGRSGNTIYF. The CDR3 coding sequence is TGCGCCAGCAGCCAGGCAGGGCGCTCTGGAAACACCATATATTTT.

V is TRBV3-1 (or the pseudogene TRBV3-2) and J is TRBJ1-2, with a possible D match to TRBD1 (5 bases). The germline gives CDR1 LGHDT, CDR2 YNNKEL (reference sequence). The V and J ends lost 0 bases and 6 bases respectively, with 17 bases between them. The CDR3 contains 16 residues. The CDR3 region is CASSQEPRAGADGYTF. The CDR3 nucleotides read TGTGCCAGCAGCCAAGAACCTCGGGCCGGGGCCGATGGCTACACCTTC.

This clone was recorded only once. V gene TRBV6-5 combines with J gene TRBJ2-7, with 9 bases identical to TRBD2. This CDR3 contains 15 residues. The V gene's germline CDR1 is MNHEY and CDR2 SVGAGI. Losses at the gene ends were 6 bases for V and 3 bases for J; bases not matched to a gene: 9. The CDR3 DNA is TGTGCCAGCAGCATGGATAGCGGGGGCTACTACGAGCAGTACTTC. It translates to CASSMDSGGYYEQYF.

V gene TRBV4-3 combines with J gene TRBJ2-2; possible D gene TRBD1, 6 bases. The CDR3 consists of 14 residues. V gave up 8 bases and J gave up 5 bases, with 15 bases separating them. Germline values: CDR1 LGHNA, CDR2 YSLEER. The CDR3 spells CASGTGHLTGELFF. CDR3 DNA sequence: TGCGCCAGCGGAACAGGGCACTTAACCGGGGAGCTGTTTTTT.

The J gene is TRBJ2-1, the V gene TRBV12-3 or TRBV12-4; 8 positions match TRBD2. The CDR3 loop spans 13 amino acids. The ends lost 6 bases at V and 12 bases at J; junction bases unmatched: 10. CDR3 nucleotide sequence: TGTGCCAGCAGCCCTATCCGGACTAGCCCGCAGTTCTTC. Encoded protein: CASSPIRTSPQFF.

The chain joins TRBV19 to TRBJ2-5; the D is unclear. Trimming stripped 4 bases from V and 1 base from J, with 13 bases between. Looked up from germline, CDR1 is LNHDA and CDR2 is SQIVND (reference sequence). There are 15 residues in the CDR3. CDR3 sequence reads: CASSRSGLAQETQYF. CDR3 sequence (DNA): TGTGCCAGTAGTAGAAGTGGGCTGGCCCAAGAGACCCAGTACTTC.

The chain couples TRBV30 to TRBJ2-5, with TRBD2 identical over 7 bases. This CDR3 contains 15 residues. CDR1 and CDR2 (germline): GTSNPN, SVGIG (reference sequence). Trimming at V came to 0 bases and at J to 4 bases, leaving 8 bases not matched to a gene. CDR3 amino acids: CAWSVSGVARETQYF. CDR3 DNA sequence: TGTGCCTGGAGTGTAAGCGGGGTAGCTCGAGAGACCCAGTACTTC.

This chain uses TRBV11-2 with TRBJ1-1, with no clear D. V lost 6 bases to trimming and J lost 3 bases, with 14 bases between them. The CDR3 spans 14 residues. CDR1 and CDR2 (germline): SGHAT, FQNNGV. The CDR3 here is CASRTLLGDTEAFF. In DNA, the CDR3 is TGTGCCAGCAGGACCCTCTTGGGTGACACTGAAGCTTTCTTT.

The rearrangement links TRBV4-3 to TRBJ1-6; 8 bases line up with TRBD1. The CDR3 covers 14 residues. The J segment lost 7 bases and the V segment lost 3 bases, leaving 2 bases of the junction unmatched. Germline values: CDR1 LGHNA, CDR2 YSLEER. CDR3 bases: TGCGCCAGCAGCCAGACAGGGGAGAATTCACCCCTCCACTTT. It is translated as CASSQTGENSPLHF.

CDR3 in amino acids: CASSSFLGGDTEAFF. DNA of the CDR3: TGTGCCAGTAGTTCCTTTCTGGGTGGGGACACTGAAGCTTTCTTT. The J gene is TRBJ1-1, the V gene TRBV19; D gene uncertain. Germline V gene lookup returns CDR1 LNHDA and CDR2 SQIVND (reference sequence). The CDR3 is 15 residues long. Trimming removed 5 bases at V and 3 bases at J, with 16 bases between.